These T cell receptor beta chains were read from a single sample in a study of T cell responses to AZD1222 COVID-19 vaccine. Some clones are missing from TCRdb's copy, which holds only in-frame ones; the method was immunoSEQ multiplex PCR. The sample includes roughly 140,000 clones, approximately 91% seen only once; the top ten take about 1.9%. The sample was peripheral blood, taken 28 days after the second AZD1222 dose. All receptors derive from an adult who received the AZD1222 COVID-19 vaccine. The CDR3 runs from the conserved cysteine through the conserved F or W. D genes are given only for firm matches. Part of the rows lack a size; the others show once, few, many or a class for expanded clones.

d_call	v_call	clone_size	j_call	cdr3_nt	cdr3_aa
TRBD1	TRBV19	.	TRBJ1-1	TGTGCCAGTAGTATTTGGACAGGGAGTGCGGGAACTGAAGCTTTCTTT	CASSIWTGSAGTEAFF
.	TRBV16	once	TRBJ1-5	TGTGCCAGCAGCCATTTGGGTCAACAGGGATATGGTCAGCCCCAGCATTTT	CASSHLGQQGYGQPQHF
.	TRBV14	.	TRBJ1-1	TGTGCCAGCAGCCACATGCCAGGGTCATCTGAAGCTTTCTTT	CASSHMPGSSEAFF
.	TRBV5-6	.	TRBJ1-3	TGTGCCAGCAGCTTGGGTCCAGGGGTAGTCACCATATATTTT	CASSLGPGVVTIYF
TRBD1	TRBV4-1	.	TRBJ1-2	TGCGCCAGCAGCCAGGGGGACAGGTCTAACTATGGCTACACCTTC	CASSQGDRSNYGYTF
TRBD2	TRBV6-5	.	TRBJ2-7	TGTGCCAGCGGCAACCCTAGCGGCTACGAGCAGTACTTC	CASGNPSGYEQYF
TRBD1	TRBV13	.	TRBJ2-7	TGTGCCAGCAGCTCACGACAGGGATCCTACGAGCAGTACTTC	CASSSRQGSYEQYF
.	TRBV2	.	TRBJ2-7	TGTGCCAGCAGTGACTTCTTGAATTCATACGAGCAGTACTTC	CASSDFLNSYEQYF
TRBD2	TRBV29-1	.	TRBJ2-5	TGCAGCGTTGAAGAACTGCGGGAGGTTTGGGAGACCCAGTACTTC	CSVEELREVWETQYF
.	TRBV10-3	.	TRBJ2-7	TGTGCCATCACCCCCGCGGGAAGCTCCTACGAGCAGTACTTC	CAITPAGSSYEQYF
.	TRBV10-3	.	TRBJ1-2	TGTGCCATCAGTGAAGAAAACTATGGCTACACCTTC	CAISEENYGYTF
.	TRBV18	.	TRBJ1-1	TGTGCCAGCTCACCCGTGACATTAAGGACTGAAGCTTTCTTT	CASSPVTLRTEAFF
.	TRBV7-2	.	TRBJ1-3	TGTGCCAGCAGCTTAGAGCAGCCCAGCTCTGGAAACACCATATATTTT	CASSLEQPSSGNTIYF
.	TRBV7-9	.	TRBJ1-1	TGTGCCAGCAGCCCCCCGGAGGGGAGGAACACTGAAGCTTTCTTT	CASSPPEGRNTEAFF
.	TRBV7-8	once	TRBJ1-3	TGTGCCAGCAGCTTAAACAGGGCGGGATACTCTGGAAACACCATATATTTT	CASSLNRAGYSGNTIYF
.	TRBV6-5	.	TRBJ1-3	TGTGCCAGCAGACGGACAGTTACTGGAAACACCATATATTTT	CASRRTVTGNTIYF
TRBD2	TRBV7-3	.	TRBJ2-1	TGTGCCAGCAGACCCGCCGGGACTAGCGGGGGGGGTGAGCAGTTCTTC	CASRPAGTSGGGEQFF